This is a list of T cell receptor beta chains from one sample in a study of regulatory T cells in long-lasting Graves disease. MiXCR, applied by TCRdb to the multiplex PCR reads, yields one record per CDR3 protein. The sample carries some 250,000 distinct CDR3 sequences, around 17% recorded once. The sequenced sample was peripheral blood mononuclear cells (PBMCs), obtained at new diagnosis, from a patient treated with antithyroid drugs. Every receptor here comes from a female donor with Graves disease. The CDR3 runs from the conserved cysteine through the conserved F or W. A D gene is named only where the DNA matches it firmly. Rows may omit the clone size; those that give it use once, few, many or a size class.

d_call	v_call	clone_size	j_call	cdr3_aa	cdr3_nt
.	TRBV4-2	many	TRBJ2-7	CASSQLPDGESYEQYF	TGTGCCAGCAGCCAACTTCCGGACGGAGAATCCTACGAGCAGTACTTC
TRBD2	TRBV6-1	many	TRBJ2-1	CASSEILAGGYEQFF	TGTGCCAGCAGTGAAATCCTAGCGGGAGGGTATGAGCAGTTCTTC
.	TRBV20-1	many	TRBJ2-2	CSAQYSATGELFF	TGCAGTGCCCAGTACAGCGCCACCGGGGAGCTGTTTTTT
TRBD2	TRBV11-3	.	TRBJ2-1	CASSLLQREGQFF	TGTGCCAGCAGCTTACTCCAACGGGAGGGGCAGTTCTTC
.	TRBV4-3	.	TRBJ2-1	CASSQELVGEQFF	TGCGCCAGCAGCCAGGAACTAGTTGGTGAGCAGTTCTTC
.	TRBV7-9	few	TRBJ1-2	CASSLTPPLGAPGYTF	TGTGCCAGCAGCTTAACCCCCCCGTTGGGGGCTCCAGGCTACACCTTC
TRBD2	TRBV2	many	TRBJ2-1	CASSQNSGTSPVSEQFF	TGTGCCAGCAGTCAAAACTCCGGGACTAGCCCCGTTAGTGAGCAGTTCTTC
.	TRBV6-2/TRBV6-3	.	TRBJ2-5	CAGQPGQKETQYF	TGTGCCGGCCAGCCGGGACAAAAAGAGACCCAGTACTTC
TRBD2	TRBV2	many	TRBJ2-3	CASRKAGGRTDTQYF	TGTGCCAGCCGTAAGGCGGGAGGGCGCACAGATACGCAGTATTTT
TRBD1	TRBV5-6	few	TRBJ2-6	CASSHYRGSSGANVLTF	TGTGCCAGCAGCCACTACAGGGGTAGCTCTGGGGCCAACGTCCTGACTTTC
.	TRBV25-1	many	TRBJ2-5	CASSEFGGTKEETQYF	TGTGCCAGCAGTGAATTCGGAGGGACGAAGGAAGAGACCCAGTACTTC
.	TRBV28	many	TRBJ2-1	CASRPQGRSNEQFF	TGTGCCAGCAGGCCACAGGGGAGGTCCAATGAGCAGTTCTTC
TRBD1	TRBV20-1	many	TRBJ2-4	CSAREGGTGALGIQYF	TGCAGTGCTAGAGAGGGGGGGACAGGGGCCCTAGGCATTCAGTACTTC
TRBD1	TRBV29-1	.	TRBJ2-5	CSLSAGGRRETQYF	TGCAGCTTATCGGCAGGGGGCCGGAGAGAGACCCAGTACTTC
TRBD1	TRBV2	many	TRBJ1-5	CASKGAADVQPQHF	TGTGCCAGCAAGGGGGCGGCAGACGTTCAGCCCCAGCATTTT
.	TRBV19	few	TRBJ1-1	CASSPHLGQANTEAFF	TGTGCCAGTAGTCCCCATCTCGGGCAGGCGAACACTGAAGCTTTCTTT
.	TRBV10-1	many	TRBJ2-2	CASSGSRVGELFF	TGCGCCAGCAGTGGGAGCAGGGTGGGGGAGCTGTTTTTT
TRBD2	TRBV7-9	.	TRBJ2-3	CASSLRSGGHTDTQYF	TGTGCCAGCAGCTTACGTTCGGGAGGACACACAGATACGCAGTATTTT
.	TRBV7-2	many	TRBJ2-3	CASSPGTGTDTQYF	TGTGCCAGCAGCCCCGGGACGGGAACAGATACGCAGTATTTT
.	TRBV6-5	many	TRBJ2-2	CASSYAESGELFF	TGTGCCAGCAGTTACGCGGAGTCCGGGGAGCTGTTTTTT
.	TRBV28	many	TRBJ2-1	CASSSGGSAYNEQFF	TGTGCCAGCAGTTCAGGCGGTAGCGCCTACAATGAGCAGTTCTTC
TRBD2	TRBV11-1	.	TRBJ2-3	CASSLASSGRGEDTQYF	TGTGCCAGCAGCTTAGCGTCGAGCGGGAGAGGGGAAGATACGCAGTATTTT
TRBD1	TRBV28	many	TRBJ2-1	CASSSPGQGAHEQFF	TGTGCCAGCAGTTCCCCGGGACAGGGGGCCCATGAGCAGTTCTTC
.	TRBV11-3	.	TRBJ1-2	CASSLSLDGYTF	TGTGCCAGCAGCTTGAGTCTCGACGGCTACACCTTC
TRBD1	TRBV2	many	TRBJ2-5	CASSEDRQETQYF	TGTGCCAGCAGCGAGGACAGGCAAGAGACCCAGTACTTC
.	TRBV11-2	many	TRBJ2-2	CASSLGGVNTGELFF	TGTGCCAGCAGCTTAGGAGGGGTGAACACCGGGGAGCTGTTTTTT
.	TRBV7-6	many	TRBJ2-7	CASSFRTGTFYEQYF	TGTGCCAGCAGCTTCCGAACAGGAACATTCTACGAGCAGTACTTC
.	TRBV12-3/TRBV12-4	.	TRBJ1-1	CASRDQGNTEAFF	TGTGCCAGCAGAGATCAGGGGAACACTGAAGCTTTCTTT
.	TRBV19	few	TRBJ2-2	CASTPPGDGELFF	TGTGCCAGTACCCCTCCGGGTGACGGGGAGCTGTTTTTT
TRBD2	TRBV11-3	.	TRBJ2-5	CASRPGLAGVETQYF	TGTGCCAGCAGGCCGGGCCTAGCGGGAGTAGAGACCCAGTACTTC
TRBD2	TRBV10-3	many	TRBJ2-5	CAISANPAGGPGETQYF	TGTGCCATCAGTGCGAATCCAGCGGGAGGGCCGGGTGAGACCCAGTACTTC